The rows below give T cell receptor beta chains drawn from one sample of a study of blood T cell repertoires in COVID-19. The protocol was immunoSEQ multiplex PCR, while the TCRdb copy is restricted to in-frame clones and leaves out a portion. The repertoire has more than 70,000 clones, approximately 90% of them found once; the top ten carry approximately 4.9%. Source material: peripheral blood. The receptors shown here come from a woman aged 18-29 years with acute or convalescent COVID-19. Both conserved end residues are part of each CDR3. Each record gives: J gene, clone size, CDR3 length, V gene, D gene, CDR3 DNA, CDR3 protein. The D gene is left open where the match is weak. Some rows mark clone size as missing; the rest say once, few, many or name a class of expanded clone.

>TRBJ1-2|.|16|TRBV23-1|.
TGCGCCAGCAGTCAATCGAGGGCGGATACTAACTATGGCTACACCTTC
CASSQSRADTNYGYTF
>TRBJ1-2|.|16|TRBV4-3|.
TGCGCCAGCAGCCAAGATAGGCAGGGGCCAACCTATGGCTACACCTTC
CASSQDRQGPTYGYTF
>TRBJ2-5|once|14|TRBV2|TRBD1
TGTGCCGGCAAGTCGACAGGGGCGGGAGAGACCCAGTACTTC
CAGKSTGAGETQYF
>TRBJ2-3|once|18|TRBV5-1|.
TGCGCCAGCAGCCCGCGTGTAGGGCGGGGGCCTAGCACAGATACGCAGTATTTT
CASSPRVGRGPSTDTQYF
>TRBJ2-7|.|14|TRBV5-5|TRBD1
TGTGCCAGCAGCTCGGGACAGGGGGCCTACGAGCAGTACTTC
CASSSGQGAYEQYF
>TRBJ1-3|.|17|TRBV28|.
TGTGCCAGCAGTTTAGGGCCTCCAGGGGCAGCAGGAAACACCATATATTTT
CASSLGPPGAAGNTIYF
>TRBJ2-7|.|14|TRBV11-2|.
TGTGCCAGCAGCAGGGACATCCAGACCTACGAGCAGTACTTC
CASSRDIQTYEQYF
>TRBJ2-7|once|15|TRBV3-1/TRBV3-2|TRBD2
TGTGCCAGCAGCCAAGGGACTAGCGGATTCTACGAGCAGTACTTC
CASSQGTSGFYEQYF
>TRBJ2-2|.|11|TRBV12-3/TRBV12-4|.
TGTGCCAGCAGGGGCGCCGGGGAGCTGTTTTTT
CASRGAGELFF
>TRBJ2-7|.|15|TRBV5-1|TRBD1
TGCGCCAGCAGTACGACCGGGACAGGGACCTACGAGCAGTACTTC
CASSTTGTGTYEQYF
>TRBJ1-1|once|13|TRBV27|.
TGTGCCAGCAGTCCCCGTATGAACACTGAAGCTTTCTTT
CASSPRMNTEAFF
>TRBJ2-2|.|16|TRBV2|TRBD1
TGTGCCAGCAGCCGGGACAGCAGATTGAACACCGGGGAGCTGTTTTTT
CASSRDSRLNTGELFF
>TRBJ2-3|.|16|TRBV15|.
TGTGCCACCAGCAGAGGTCTGGCAGCGCCCACAGATACGCAGTATTTT
CATSRGLAAPTDTQYF
>TRBJ1-1|.|12|TRBV19|.
TGTGCCAGTAGTGGCCCCCAGGCTGAAGCTTTCTTT
CASSGPQAEAFF
>TRBJ1-1|.|16|TRBV5-4|TRBD1
TGTGCCAGCAGCTTGGGGATGACAGGGGGCAACACTGAAGCTTTCTTT
CASSLGMTGGNTEAFF
>TRBJ1-5|.|15|TRBV19|TRBD1
TGTGCCAGTAGTCGTTCGGACAGGGTCAATCAGCCCCAGCATTTT
CASSRSDRVNQPQHF
>TRBJ1-2|.|12|TRBV27|.
TGTGCCAGCAGACAAAGGGGGTCTGGCTACACCTTC
CASRQRGSGYTF
>TRBJ1-3|.|16|TRBV7-9|.
TGTGCCAGCAGCTTAGTTTCCAGGTACTCTGGAAACACCATATATTTT
CASSLVSRYSGNTIYF
>TRBJ2-7|.|14|TRBV27|TRBD2
TGTGCCAGCAGTTGGAGCGCGGGGGGACTCGAGCAGTACTTC
CASSWSAGGLEQYF
>TRBJ1-2|.|13|TRBV5-4|.
TGTGCCAGCAGCTCTCCACAGGACTATGGCTACACCTTC
CASSSPQDYGYTF
>TRBJ1-2|.|14|TRBV10-2|.
TGCGCCAGCAGTGAGTCGGGGTCAGGGCATGGCTACACCTTC
CASSESGSGHGYTF
>TRBJ1-5|.|15|TRBV19|.
TGTGCCAGTAGCCCGACAGGAGGCGGCAATCAGCCCCAGCATTTT
CASSPTGGGNQPQHF
>TRBJ2-7|.|16|TRBV7-2|TRBD2
TGTGCCAGCAGCGCCCGGGGACTAGCGGGAGAACTCGAGCAGTACTTC
CASSARGLAGELEQYF
>TRBJ2-3|.|15|TRBV7-2|.
TGTGCCAGCAGCGACCGGACAACCCTCACAGATACGCAGTATTTT
CASSDRTTLTDTQYF
>TRBJ2-1|.|14|TRBV24-1|TRBD2
TGTGCCACCAGTCGGGGGGGAACCTACAATGAGCAGTTCTTC
CATSRGGTYNEQFF
>TRBJ2-1|.|15|TRBV9|TRBD2
TGTGCCAGCAGCGTATCTAGCGGGAGCTACAATGAGCAGTTCTTC
CASSVSSGSYNEQFF
>TRBJ2-1|.|13|TRBV3-1/TRBV3-2|.
TGTGCCAGCAGCCCAAGTAGAGTTAGTGAGCAGTTCTTC
CASSPSRVSEQFF
>TRBJ1-1|once|14|TRBV4-1|TRBD1
TGCGCCAGCAGCCAGGGACAGATGAACACTGAAGCTTTCTTT
CASSQGQMNTEAFF
>TRBJ2-7|.|15|TRBV21-1|.
TGTGCCAGCAGCACGGGACAGGGGGGATCCTACGAGCAGTACTTC
CASSTGQGGSYEQYF
>TRBJ1-3|.|19|TRBV28|.
TGTGCCAGCAGCCAACCCTCCGTACAGGGTCCCAGCTCTGGAAACACCATATATTTT
CASSQPSVQGPSSGNTIYF
>TRBJ1-4|once|13|TRBV7-9|.
TGTGCCAGCAGCTTAGGCAGTTATGAAAAACTGTTTTTT
CASSLGSYEKLFF
>TRBJ1-2|.|16|TRBV6-1|TRBD1
TGTGCCAGCAGTGTTGGGGACAGGGGGCGTAACTATGGCTACACCTTC
CASSVGDRGRNYGYTF
>TRBJ2-3|.|11|TRBV30|.
TGTGCCTGGAGTTGGAGAAATACGCAGTATTTT
CAWSWRNTQYF
>TRBJ1-1|.|14|TRBV28|.
TGTGCCAGCAGTTTACCGGACAGAATCGCTGAAGCTTTCTTT
CASSLPDRIAEAFF
>TRBJ2-7|.|17|TRBV6-2/TRBV6-3|TRBD2
TGTGCCAGCAGTTTTGGGACTAGCGGGAGTACGCGTCTCGAGCAGTACTTC
CASSFGTSGSTRLEQYF
>TRBJ1-1|.|15|TRBV10-2|TRBD1
TGCGCCAGCAGCCTTTCGACAGGGGTGAACACTGAAGCTTTCTTT
CASSLSTGVNTEAFF
>TRBJ2-1|.|18|TRBV7-6|TRBD2
TGTGCCAGCAGCCCGACTAGCGGGCTTTGGAGCTCCTACAATGAGCAGTTCTTC
CASSPTSGLWSSYNEQFF
>TRBJ1-2|.|13|TRBV6-5|.
TGTGCCAGCAGCGAGGGACAACACTATGGCTACACCTTC
CASSEGQHYGYTF
>TRBJ1-2|few|14|TRBV27|TRBD1
TGTGCCAGCAGTTTGTCACAGGGGAACTATGGCTACACCTTC
CASSLSQGNYGYTF
>TRBJ2-7|once|14|TRBV11-2|TRBD2
TGTGCCAGCAGCTTAGGACTAGCGGGAGGGGGGCAGTACTTC
CASSLGLAGGGQYF
>TRBJ1-1|.|14|TRBV6-5|.
TGTGCCAGCAGGACGGGGGGGGCGGACACTGAAGCTTTCTTT
CASRTGGADTEAFF
>TRBJ2-2|.|13|TRBV6-5|.
TGTGCCAGCAATATTTTCGACACCGGGGAGCTGTTTTTT
CASNIFDTGELFF
>TRBJ2-2|.|16|TRBV7-6|.
TGTGCCAGCAGCTTAAACATAGGACTAACAAGCGGGGAGCTGTTTTTT
CASSLNIGLTSGELFF
>TRBJ1-4|once|14|TRBV7-9|TRBD1
TGTGCCAGCAGCCAAGGACAGGGAGGCGAAAAACTGTTTTTT
CASSQGQGGEKLFF
>TRBJ1-4|.|13|TRBV28|.
TGTGCCAGCTGGCAAGCAACTAATGAAAAACTGTTTTTT
CASWQATNEKLFF